These 3 T cell receptor beta chains share one sample of origin, sequenced in a study of CD8 T cells in Susac syndrome. Random hexamers served to reverse transcribe roughly 0.45 to 1 ug RNA. TCRdb processed the immunoSEQ multiplex PCR reads anew with MiXCR; each CDR3 protein has one entry. The data hold more than 250,000 distinct CDR3 sequences, with about 92% observed a single time. The specimen sequenced was CD4+ T cells from PBMCs. The receptors here all came from a human donor with multiple sclerosis.

A few counts support this clonotype. V usage is TRBV3-1 and J usage is TRBJ2-7; D ambiguous. The germline CDR1 and CDR2 sequences are LGHDT and YNNKEL (reference sequence). CDR3 length equals 13 residues. V was clipped by 0 bases and J by 3 bases, with 6 bases between them. The CDR3 is CASSQDYHYEQYF. CDR3 sequence (DNA): TGTGCCAGCAGCCAAGATTACCACTACGAGCAGTACTTC.

The V call is TRBV5-1, the J call TRBJ2-3; no clear D. The germline gives CDR1 SGHRS, CDR2 YFSETQ. V lost 1 base to trimming and J lost 0 bases, with 12 bases between them. This CDR3 contains 16 residues. CDR3 loop: CASSLSDGLSTDTQYF. CDR3 bases: TGCGCCAGCAGCTTGTCTGACGGGCTGAGCACAGATACGCAGTATTTT.

The chain uses TRBV5-4 and TRBJ2-1; 7 nucleotides line up with TRBD1. This CDR3 has 17 amino acids. V shed 4 bases and J 3 bases; nucleotides not matched to a gene: 13. The germline gives CDR1 SGHNT, CDR2 YYREEE (reference sequence). CDR3 protein: CASSGRQGVGHYNEQFF. For the CDR3, the DNA is TGTGCCAGCAGCGGAAGACAGGGAGTCGGCCACTACAATGAGCAGTTCTTC.